This T cell receptor beta chain was identified during a study of response to subunit inactivated influenza vaccine. V gave up 3 bases and J gave up 1 base; unmatched junction bases: 2. Germline loops: CDR1 SGHRS, CDR2 YFSETQ. The CDR3 covers 14 residues. This clonotype was observed at least ten times. Its antigen is undetermined. Whole-study results and caveats: It was the authors' suggestion that each seasonal influenza vaccination recruits few new T cells.

TCRdb redid the calling of the RT-PCR reads with MiXCR, one entry per CDR3 protein. This table has about 500,000 distinct CDR3 sequences, approximately 17% appearing once. The sequence was collected from a man aged 50-75 years who received an inactivated influenza vaccine. The chain recombines TRBV5-1 with TRBJ2-5, with 8 bases lining up with TRBD1. The sequences come from CD4+ T cells sorted from PBMCs, collected about 23 months after vaccination. The chain's CDR3 is CASSWGTGQETQYF. The CDR3 DNA reads TGCGCCAGCAGCTGGGGGACAGGCCAAGAGACCCAGTACTTC.